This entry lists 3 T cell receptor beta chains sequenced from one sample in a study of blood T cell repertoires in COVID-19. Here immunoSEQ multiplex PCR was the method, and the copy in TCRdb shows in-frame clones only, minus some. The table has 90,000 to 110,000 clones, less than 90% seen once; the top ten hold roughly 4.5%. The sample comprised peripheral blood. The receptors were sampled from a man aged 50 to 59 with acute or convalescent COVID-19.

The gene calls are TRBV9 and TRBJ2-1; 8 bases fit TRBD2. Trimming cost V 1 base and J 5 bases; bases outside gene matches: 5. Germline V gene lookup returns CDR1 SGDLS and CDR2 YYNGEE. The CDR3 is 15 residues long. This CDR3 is CASSVSGLGDNEQFF. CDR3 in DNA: TGTGCCAGCAGCGTATCGGGACTAGGGGACAATGAGCAGTTCTTC.

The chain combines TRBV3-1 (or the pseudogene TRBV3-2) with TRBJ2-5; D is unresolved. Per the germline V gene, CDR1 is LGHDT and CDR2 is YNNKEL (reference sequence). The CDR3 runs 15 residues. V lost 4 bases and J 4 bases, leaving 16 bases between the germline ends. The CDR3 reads CASSRTMARLETQYF. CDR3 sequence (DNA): TGTGCCAGCAGCCGCACTATGGCCCGGTTAGAGACCCAGTACTTC.

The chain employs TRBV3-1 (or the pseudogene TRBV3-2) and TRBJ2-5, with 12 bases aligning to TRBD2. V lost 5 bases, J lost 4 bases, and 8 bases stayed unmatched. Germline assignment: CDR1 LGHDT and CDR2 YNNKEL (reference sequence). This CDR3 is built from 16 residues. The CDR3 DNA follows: TGTGCCAGCAGCAAAAACCTAGCGGGGGGGCGAGAGACCCAGTACTTC. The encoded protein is CASSKNLAGGRETQYF.